This T cell receptor (beta chain) was retrieved from a study of T cells expressing NK-cell markers (TCRdb year 2020). Study-wide context: TCR beta-chain repertoires were profiled in sorted CD3+CD56+NKG2C+, CD3+CD56+NKG2C- and CD3+CD56-NKG2C+ T-cell subsets from several donors. Seven of the eight sequenced donors were HCMV-seropositive and one was HCMV-seronegative. All eight donors whose samples were sequenced were randomly selected healthy volunteers, three of them men and five women. Sequencing of the libraries produced 2 x 150 bp reads on Illumina HiSeq 2000/2500, MiSeq or NextSeq.

Note on this clonotype: Its antigen is unknown.

TCRdb lists the instrument as Illumina HiSeq 2000. TCR beta cDNA libraries were prepared using 5'RACE template switching, which introduced a universal primer site and unique molecular identifiers. Priming for cDNA synthesis came from the TCR beta constant segment, and two successive PCR amplification steps followed. The original pipeline was this. MIGEC was used to demultiplex reads and group reads by UMI, and MiTCR was used to assemble and quantify clonotypes. To remove erroneous sequences, TCR cDNA sequences were retained only when supported by two or more reads. The tcR package was used for downstream repertoire analysis, with clonotypes matched between fractions based on CDR3 nucleotide sequence plus V segment. VDJmatch was used to annotate antigen specificity against VDJdb, with one amino acid substitution in CDR3 allowed. TCRdb reprocessed the reads; each CDR3 protein sequence makes one entry, and DNA is unavailable. Clone size and V and J calls follow TCRdb, not the original study. The sample's table lists a count of 350,000 to 450,000 distinct CDR3 sequences. Roughly 5.2% of the sample is in the top ten clones.

HCMV serostatus was determined by detecting HCMV-specific IgG in serum with a commercial ELISA kit. Ficoll density gradient centrifugation was used to isolate peripheral blood mononuclear cells from blood. The germline V gene encodes CDR1 SNHLY and CDR2 FYNNEI. Including the terminal cysteine and phenylalanine, the CDR3 comprises 16 residues. Only the protein is available. The full study reports these points: In about 6 donors, the dominant CD3+CD56+NKG2C+ clonotypes were found to rank among the top 10 CD8+ clonotypes and to make up roughly 1.0-7.0% of CD8+ T cells. Those dominant clonotypes were again the most abundant among CD3+CD56-NKG2C+ cells in several donors, at roughly 25-60.1%. Whether the expanded NKG2C-expressing T cell clones were specific for HCMV antigens was left unclear.

The specimen was blood T cells: a sorted CD56 or NKG2C T cell subset, CD4+ or CD8+ T cells, or bulk PBMC T cells (not recorded which). The chain couples TRBV2 to TRBJ2-1; the D call from TCRdb, TRBD2, cannot be confirmed without DNA. The sequence came from a man aged 18-75 years in good health. The CDR3 corresponds to CASSSSGGAIYNEQFF.